Included here is one T cell receptor (beta chain) sequence, with context. Seattle-derived patients entered the study during active infection and were followed longitudinally. Produced via immunoSEQ multiplex PCR; TCRdb's table is partial and in-frame only. The sample records approximately 460,000 clones, roughly 87% being singletons. This specimen belongs to a study of blood T cell repertoires in COVID-19. The TCR sequence derives from a man aged 18 to 30 with COVID-19, enrolled during active disease. The sample taken for sequencing was peripheral blood.

CDR3 residues: CSVEWSSGSLLIYYNEQFF. The CDR3 DNA follows: TGCAGCGTTGAGTGGTCTAGCGGGAGTTTACTAATTTACTACAATGAGCAGTTCTTC. The V gene is TRBV29-1, the J gene TRBJ2-1; TRBD2 agrees at 10 bases. With 3 bases clipped from V and 3 bases from J, the junction kept 17 bases outside the gene matches. Germline assignment: CDR1 SQVTM and CDR2 ANQGSEA. The CDR3 runs to 19 residues.